The entry that follows covers one T cell receptor beta chain sequence. This clone turned up a few times. The antigen it binds to is not known. Base-call qualities are not available, and no considerably larger clone is one nucleotide away. As encoded in the germline V gene, CDR1 is LGHNA while CDR2 is YNFKEQ. V is shortened by 0 bases, J by 0 bases, and the region joining them spans 6 bases. The CDR3 spans 15 residues, from the cysteine through the phenylalanine. The CDR3 DNA has 45 bases and is translated from base 1. TCRbeta CDR3 regions were amplified from genomic DNA using the immunoSEQ Assay, a bias-controlled multiplex PCR. The authors' analysis ran thus. The number of nucleated cells in each sample was estimated by amplification of reference gene primers within the assay. Sequence reads were collapsed and filtered to measure the absolute abundance of every unique TCRbeta CDR3 rearrangement. Productive Simpson clonality was computed per sample as the square root of Simpson's diversity index over productive rearrangements. TCRdb obtained this table from immuneACCESS and retained in-frame rearrangements with V and J assigned. These tables miss some clones; where compared with another copy, unresolved V genes account for less than half of the shortfall, and the remainder is unexplained. That table is the source of V, J and clone size, and D and trimming were worked out from the DNA. In all, the sample holds 63,000 or so clones, and around four fifths of those were seen once. The top ten constitute 35% to 50% of the sample.

The data originate from a study of blood T cell repertoires in COVID-19 (dated by TCRdb to 2020 to 2021). With respect to the entire study: Samples from collaborators originated in the United States, Italy and Spain and spanned both the acute and convalescent phases of COVID-19. The prospective study material was composed of cDNA or gDNA derived from T cells, B-cell-depleted T cells, or PBMCs. Subjects who had been exposed to COVID-19, were actively infected with it, or had recovered from it provided the deeply sampled blood TCRbeta repertoires that made up the dataset. A freely available public database, intended as a resource for researchers studying the immune response to SARS-CoV-2, is where the repertoires were released. The samples were drawn from the first 160 participants of the ongoing ImmuneRACE study and from 1,254 subjects provided by 6 global collaborators. A de-identified subject ID, COVID-19 status, age in years and sex were almost always included in the sample metadata. Where available, HLA class I and class II types were obtained from metadata supplied by the sample provider rather than from assay-based typing.

Study-wide conclusions, independent of this receptor: The quantity of clinical and demographic metadata differed by source and by participant and was supplied without curation.

Collaborating institutions collected whole blood in K2EDTA tubes following their own protocols. For TCRbeta analysis, collaborators shipped samples as frozen whole blood, isolated PBMCs, or DNA extracted from either of those sample types. This TCR derives from a human donor in a cohort sampled during active COVID-19. Sequences were obtained from peripheral blood. This sequence uses TRBV4-2 and TRBJ2-1; tentative D gene TRBD2, with 5 bases matching. The bases are TGTGCCAGCAGCCAAGAGGGGAGCTCCTACAATGAGCAGTTCTTC. It codes for CASSQEGSSYNEQFF.